Listed below are T cell receptor beta chains from one sample, sequenced in a study of pediatric ulcerative colitis. TCRdb keeps only in-frame clones here, not all; method: immunoSEQ multiplex PCR. The sample lists fewer than 13,000 clones; roughly 80% were seen once. The sample was gut tissue. Receptors were obtained from a girl under 18 who was a control in a study of pediatric ulcerative colitis. Both conserved end residues are part of each CDR3. D genes are given only for firm matches. Clone size appears in some rows only: once, few, many, or a class for an expanded clone.

TRBV27	-	TRBJ2-7	-	TGTGCCAGCAGTCCCCTCGGGACTCGATCCTACGAGCAGTACTTC	CASSPLGTRSYEQYF
TRBV2	-	TRBJ2-6	-	TGTGCCAGCAGCCCTACCCCTACAGGGACTCTCTGGAGGGCCAACGTCCTGACTTTC	CASSPTPTGTLWRANVLTF
TRBV5-1	-	TRBJ2-2	-	TGCGCCAGCAGCTTGCTACAAGGACAAACCGGGGAGCTGTTTTTT	CASSLLQGQTGELFF
TRBV5-1	TRBD2	TRBJ2-5	-	TGCGCCAGCAGCCACCGGGGGGAGGAGACCCAGTACTTC	CASSHRGEETQYF
TRBV5-5	-	TRBJ2-7	-	TGTGCCAGCAGCTTGGCCGGGTGGGCCTACGAGCAGTACTTC	CASSLAGWAYEQYF
TRBV27	-	TRBJ1-2	-	TGTGCCAGCAGTTTGGGGTCTGACTATGGCTACACCTTC	CASSLGSDYGYTF
TRBV28	-	TRBJ1-1	-	TGTGCCAGCAGTCTCGGGGGGAGAGCGAACACTGAAGCTTTCTTT	CASSLGGRANTEAFF
TRBV28	TRBD2	TRBJ2-5	-	TGTGCCAGCAGTTTAGGACGGGGACTAGCGGGAGTTAGATACTTC	CASSLGRGLAGVRYF
TRBV2	TRBD1	TRBJ2-5	few	TGTGCCAGCAGTGGGACAGGGGGCCAAGAGACCCAGTACTTC	CASSGTGGQETQYF
TRBV20-1	-	TRBJ1-2	once	TGCGGAAGCAGAGAGATCTATGGCTACACCTTC	CGSREIYGYTF
TRBV5-5	-	TRBJ1-2	-	TGTGCCAGCAGCTCGGGACCAAATGGCTACACCTTC	CASSSGPNGYTF
TRBV23-1	TRBD1	TRBJ1-1	-	TGCGCCAGGCCGGGTAGGGGGCTCACTTTT	CARPGRGLTF
TRBV27	TRBD2	TRBJ2-2	-	TGTGCCAGCACCGGACTAGCGGGAGGAGGCAACACCGGGGAGCTGTTTTTT	CASTGLAGGGNTGELFF
TRBV28	TRBD1	TRBJ1-5	-	TGTGCCAGCCGGACAGGGAGTTTCGATCAGCCCCAGCATTTT	CASRTGSFDQPQHF
TRBV7-6	TRBD1	TRBJ2-1	-	TGTGCCATTCAATCCCTCGAAGCGGGCAGGGGGCTTGGTGAGCAGTTCTTC	CAIQSLEAGRGLGEQFF
TRBV18	TRBD2	TRBJ2-1	few	TGTGCCAGCTCCCCCAGGGTAGCGGGGGACAATGAGCAGTTCTTC	CASSPRVAGDNEQFF
TRBV18	TRBD1	TRBJ2-3	-	TGTGCCAGCTCTCTCCAGGGGGCTCTAGGGACAGATACGCAGTATTTT	CASSLQGALGTDTQYF
TRBV5-1	-	TRBJ1-2	-	TGCGCCAGCAGCTTGGTCGGGGACGGCTACACCTTC	CASSLVGDGYTF
TRBV11-3	TRBD1	TRBJ2-5	-	TGTGCCAGCAGCAAGGGACAGGGGAAGGAGACCCAGTACTTC	CASSKGQGKETQYF